This TCR beta chain was sequenced for a study of vaccination effects on CD4 cells after COVID-19. Sequencing used immunoSEQ multiplex PCR; TCRdb keeps in-frame clones, though not all of them. In the table there are 25,000 or so clones, about 70% of which are singletons. Antigen-specific CD4+ T cells were first expanded with viral peptide pools by the ViraFEST assay and only then sequenced. Investigators separated out CD4+ T cells once approximately 9 days of culture had passed. All study participants received two doses of BNT162b2 or mRNA-1273 vaccine. Supplemented with around 11 IU/ml IL-2 and roughly 9.2 ug/ml peptides, a few million PBMC per well were kept in culture. Both day 3 and day 7 saw half the medium replaced with IL-2 medium. This CDR3 spans 18 amino acids. Study-level points and caveats: Early post-infection timepoints were absent, and convalescent patients were few. Substantial clonal contraction characterized both infection- and vaccine-induced clones late after vaccination.

On this clone: Its antigen is currently unknown.

Sequenced here: CD4+ T cells from PBMCs cultured with SARS-CoV-2 spike peptides, sampled after COVID-19 vaccination. The chain links TRBV21-1 to TRBJ2-2. TRBV21-1 is a recognized pseudogene. The sequence derives from a human donor who received a COVID-19 vaccine. CDR3 sequence reads: CASSKAGNEVGHTGELFF. CDR3 in DNA: TGTGCCAGCAGCAAAGCGGGGAATGAGGTGGGTCACACCGGGGAGCTGTTTTTT.